A single sample is the source of the 18 T cell receptor beta chains below, sequenced in a study of cytomegalovirus exposure and HLA in healthy donors. PCR used 60 Vbeta primers and 13 Jbeta primers. The table came from immunoSEQ multiplex PCR; TCRdb's copy has only in-frame clones and leaves some out. The data hold about 120,000 clones, with 55% to 75% observed a single time. Sample: PBMCs. The source is a man aged 25-40 years in good health and CMV-seropositive.

This clone was observed a handful of times. The V gene is TRBV28, the J gene TRBJ2-3, with 7 bases aligning to TRBD1. V was pared by 9 bases and J by 4 bases, with 7 bases of the junction left unmatched. This CDR3 is built from 13 residues. The germline gives CDR1 MDHEN, CDR2 SYDVKM. The CDR3 DNA follows: TGTGCCAGTTTAGACAGGGCGCCAGATACGCAGTATTTT. Its translation is CASLDRAPDTQYF.

The chain links TRBV18 to TRBJ1-5; 7 nucleotides agree with TRBD1. CDR3 length: 15 amino acids. The germline gives CDR1 KGHSH, CDR2 LQKENI. After removal of 4 bases from V and 4 bases from J, the junction contained 7 bases not matched to a gene. CDR3 in DNA: TGTGCCAGCTCACTGGAGACAGGGAGGAATCAGCCCCAGCATTTT. It translates to CASSLETGRNQPQHF.

This clone was counted a few times. The chain recombines TRBV27 with TRBJ1-1; TRBD1 agrees at 8 bases. Trimming cost V 7 bases and J 0 bases; bases outside gene matches: 7. The CDR3 runs to 15 residues. The germline V gene has CDR1 MNHEY and CDR2 SMNVEV (reference sequence). The CDR3: CASNQGAGMNTEAFF. DNA for the CDR3: TGTGCCAGCAATCAGGGGGCTGGTATGAACACTGAAGCTTTCTTT.

This chain uses TRBV30 with TRBJ2-7; D is perhaps TRBD1 (6 bases). Trimming removed 3 bases from V and 2 bases from J, with 11 bases in between. The CDR3 is 13 amino acids. CDR1 GTSNPN and CDR2 SVGIG come from the germline V gene (reference sequence). The CDR3 protein is CAWSGRDTYEQYF. The CDR3 nucleotides are TGTGCCTGGAGCGGAAGGGACACCTACGAGCAGTACTTC.

This sequence joins TRBV27 and TRBJ2-3, with D unclear. CDR1 is MNHEY and CDR2 is SMNVEV in the germline V gene (reference sequence). V was trimmed by 0 bases and J by 6 bases, leaving 7 bases between them. This CDR3 comprises 13 residues. This chain's CDR3 is CASSLSWSDTQYF. CDR3 coding DNA: TGTGCCAGCAGTTTATCATGGAGCGATACGCAGTATTTT.

The chain recombines TRBV30 with TRBJ2-7; D possibly corresponds to TRBD2 (6 bases). Looked up from germline, CDR1 is GTSNPN and CDR2 is SVGIG (reference sequence). The CDR3 is 13 amino acids. Between the trimmed V and J ends, which lost 2 bases and 6 bases, there was a span of 14 bases. CDR3 nucleotides: TGTGCCTGGAGTAGCGGAACTAGCAGCGAGCAGTACTTC. Translating it yields CAWSSGTSSEQYF.

V gene TRBV11-3 combines with J gene TRBJ2-3, with TRBD1 matching over 9 bases. Germline assignment: CDR1 SGHNT and CDR2 YENEEA. The CDR3 runs 17 residues. Trimming cost V 3 bases and J 5 bases; bases outside gene matches: 12. CDR3 residues: CASSFGLDRGFKDTQYF. The CDR3 DNA is TGTGCCAGCAGCTTCGGTCTAGACAGGGGGTTCAAAGATACGCAGTATTTT.

The gene calls are TRBV7-8 and TRBJ1-3; 11 bases line up with TRBD1. V was pared by 5 bases and J by 3 bases, with 12 bases of the junction left unmatched. The CDR3 loop spans 18 amino acids. The germline gives CDR1 SGHVS, CDR2 FQNEAQ. The CDR3 is CASSPRPRDRGFGNTIYF. The CDR3 DNA reads TGTGCCAGCAGCCCACGCCCCCGGGACAGGGGGTTTGGAAACACCATATATTTT.

The chain links TRBV13 to TRBJ2-1; D is perhaps TRBD2 (6 bases). V gave up 0 bases and J gave up 4 bases, with 16 bases separating them. In germline, CDR1 is PRHDT, CDR2 FYEKMQ (reference sequence). The CDR3 is 17 residues long. The CDR3 sequence: CASSLGNSVAGYNEQFF. DNA of the CDR3: TGTGCCAGCAGCTTAGGGAATAGCGTTGCGGGATACAATGAGCAGTTCTTC.

The chain has TRBV6-4 and TRBJ1-6; D is unresolved. The CDR3 runs to 13 residues. Trimming shortened V by 3 bases and J by 7 bases, and 7 bases separated the two germline ends. Germline V gene data show CDR1 as MRHNA and CDR2 as SNTAGT. The CDR3 region is CASSETYNSPLHF. Written as DNA, the CDR3 is TGTGCCAGCAGTGAGACTTACAATTCACCCCTCCACTTT.

The chain uses TRBV4-1 and TRBJ2-7; TRBD1 might be the D (7 bases). Trimming cost V 1 base and J 5 bases, with 12 bases left between them. The CDR3 totals 14 residues. Germline CDR1 MGHRA, CDR2 YSYEKL. The chain's CDR3 is CASSQGQGGNEQYF. The CDR3 DNA is TGCGCCAGCAGCCAAGGACAGGGAGGAAACGAGCAGTACTTC.

The chain joins TRBV18 to TRBJ2-1; 11 bases are shared with TRBD2. Germline loops: CDR1 KGHSH, CDR2 LQKENI. The trim removed 4 bases at V and 0 bases at J, leaving 5 bases unmatched. CDR3 length: 17 residues. The CDR3, as DNA: TGTGCCAGCTCACAAGACCTAGCGGGGGGCTCCTACAATGAGCAGTTCTTC. Its translation is CASSQDLAGGSYNEQFF.

The chain couples TRBV30 to TRBJ2-1; D unclear. The germline gives CDR1 GTSNPN, CDR2 SVGIG (reference sequence). V lost 2 bases and J 0 bases, leaving 5 bases between the germline ends. The CDR3 is 13 residues long. CDR3 in DNA: TGTGCCTGGAGTTCTTACTCCTACAATGAGCAGTTCTTC. Translated: CAWSSYSYNEQFF.

A few counts support this clone. The chain recombines TRBV5-8 with TRBJ1-3; TRBD1 matches 12 bases. CDR3 size: 17 residues. After removal of 1 base from V and 4 bases from J, the junction contained 6 bases not matched to a gene. Germline CDR1 SGHTS, CDR2 YDEGEE. In nucleotides, the CDR3 is TGTGCCAGCAGCTTGACGGGACAGGGGGCGTTGGGAAACACCATATATTTT. Protein sequence: CASSLTGQGALGNTIYF.

The chain joins TRBV6-1 to TRBJ2-5, with TRBD1 identical over 9 bases. The J segment lost 5 bases and the V segment lost 8 bases, leaving 9 bases of the junction unmatched. The germline CDR1 and CDR2 sequences are MNHNS and SASEGT. The CDR3 spans 14 residues. CDR3 bases: TGTGCCAGCTCCCCTACAGGGGGCGTTGAGACCCAGTACTTC. This sequence encodes CASSPTGGVETQYF.

The chain uses TRBV27 and TRBJ2-3, with unresolved D. Germline V gene lookup returns CDR1 MNHEY and CDR2 SMNVEV (reference sequence). V dropped 5 bases and J dropped 6 bases, with 15 bases sitting between them. The CDR3 has 14 residues. This CDR3 is CASSPGPRPDTQYF. CDR3 nucleotides: TGTGCCAGCAGTCCTGGGCCTCGTCCGGATACGCAGTATTTT.

This chain connects TRBV2 to TRBJ2-7, with 11 bases that match TRBD2. Germline loops: CDR1 SNHLY, CDR2 FYNNEI. The trim removed 6 bases at V and 6 bases at J, leaving 10 bases unmatched. The CDR3 is 15 residues long. This CDR3 is CASSRSGGAFGEQYF. The CDR3 DNA sequence: TGTGCCAGCAGCCGTAGCGGGGGGGCCTTCGGCGAGCAGTACTTC. The complete variable domain, with remaining parts taken from reference TRBV2 and TRBJ2-7, reads EPEVTQTPSHQVTQMGQEVILRCVPISNHLYFYWYRQILGQKVEFLVSFYNNEISEKSEIFDDQFSVERPDGSNFTLKIRSTKLEDSAMYFCASSRSGGAFGEQYFGPGTRLTVT.

V gene TRBV7-2 combines with J gene TRBJ2-5; D might be TRBD1 (6 bases). Germline V gene data show CDR1 as SGHTA and CDR2 as FQGNSA. The CDR3 runs 16 residues. V gave up 1 base and J gave up 1 base, with 13 bases separating them. The CDR3 DNA reads as TGTGCCAGCAGCTTAGTTCGACAGGCACTCCAAGAGACCCAGTACTTC. It encodes CASSLVRQALQETQYF.